This T cell receptor (beta chain) comes out of a study of shared clonotypes between healthy human individuals. Study observations and caveats: Richness estimates generally favored naive over memory subsets.

Notes on this clone: Its cognate antigen is unknown.

The CDR3 is 15 amino acids. Germline CDR1 and CDR2: SGHNT and YYREEE (reference sequence). Between the trimmed V and J ends, which lost 2 bases and 4 bases, there was a span of 13 bases. Produced via immunoSEQ multiplex PCR; TCRdb's table is partial and in-frame only. The sample holds around 1.5 million clones; approximately 98% are singletons and the top ten take roughly 0.45%. The specimen sequenced was naive CD4+ T cells sorted from blood. The subset denotes: CD45RA+ positively selected. The chain is built from TRBV5-4 and TRBJ2-1; weak D call: TRBD1 (8 bases). The source of this sequence is a man in his thirties or forties in good health. The CDR3 DNA follows: TGTGCCAGCAGCTTAGACAGGGGACTATACAATGAGCAGTTCTTC. It codes for CASSLDRGLYNEQFF.